This T cell receptor beta chain emerged from a study of blood T cell repertoires in COVID-19. Residents of about two dozen US areas, aged about 18 to 95 years, made up the participants. This table comes from immunoSEQ multiplex PCR, and its TCRdb copy is limited to in-frame clones, with some not included. The table includes 250,000 or so clones, roughly 86% detected once. Trimming removed 0 bases at V and 6 bases at J, with 15 bases between. CDR3 length equals 16 residues. Germline CDR1 and CDR2: SGHVS and FNYEAQ. Material for sequencing was PBMCs or T cells enriched from blood (not recorded which). The gene calls are TRBV7-6 and TRBJ2-1; weak D call: TRBD2 (6 bases). The clonotype was recovered from a woman aged 18-29 years who had recovered from COVID-19. The CDR3: CASSLARGSIRNEQFF. For the CDR3, the DNA is TGTGCCAGCAGCTTAGCGCGGGGATCGATACGCAATGAGCAGTTCTTC.